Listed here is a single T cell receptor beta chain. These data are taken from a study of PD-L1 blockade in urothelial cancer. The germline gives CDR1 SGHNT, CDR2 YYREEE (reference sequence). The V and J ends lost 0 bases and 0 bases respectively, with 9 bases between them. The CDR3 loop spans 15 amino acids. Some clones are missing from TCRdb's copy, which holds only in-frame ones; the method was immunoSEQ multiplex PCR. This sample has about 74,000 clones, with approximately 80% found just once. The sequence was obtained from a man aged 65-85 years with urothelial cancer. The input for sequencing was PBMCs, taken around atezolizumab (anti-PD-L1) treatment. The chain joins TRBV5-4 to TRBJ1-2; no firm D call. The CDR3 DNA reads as TGTGCCAGCAGCTTGGACCAGGTAGCTAACTATGGCTACACCTTC. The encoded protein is CASSLDQVANYGYTF. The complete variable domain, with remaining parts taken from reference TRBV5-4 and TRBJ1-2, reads ETGVTQSPTHLIKTRGQQVTLRCSSQSGHNTVSWYQQALGQGPQFIFQYYREEENGRGNFPPRFSGLQFPNYSSELNVNALELDDSALYLCASSLDQVANYGYTFGSGTRLTVV.